Below are 25 T cell receptor beta chains sequenced from a single sample in a study of identical twins. Using its own MiXCR run on the 5' RACE reads, TCRdb lists one record per CDR3 protein. The sample contains 500,000 to 600,000 distinct CDR3 sequences, 20% to 25% of which appear only once. The same data also contributed to another study, on T cells expressing NK-cell markers.

Sequencing was done on a sample of CD4+ T cells sorted from blood. These receptor sequences come from a woman aged 18-29 years in good health.

This clonotype was seen many times. This CDR3 reads CASSPGDGYTF. DNA of the CDR3: TGTGCCAGCTCACCAGGGGACGGCTACACCTTC. The chain links TRBV18 to TRBJ1-2; TRBD1 is a possible D gene (5 bases). Trimming took 2 bases from V and 8 from J, leaving 6 bases between them. The CDR3 loop spans 11 amino acids. Per the germline V gene, CDR1 is KGHSH and CDR2 is LQKENI.

The chain couples TRBV10-1 to TRBJ2-1, with D unclear. Trimming took 2 bases from V and 1 from J, leaving 9 bases between them. The germline gives CDR1 WNHNN, CDR2 SYGVQD (reference sequence). This CDR3 has 15 amino acids. The CDR3 is CASSEGPMSYNEQFF. DNA of the CDR3: TGCGCCAGCAGTGAGGGACCGATGTCCTACAATGAGCAGTTCTTC.

V usage is TRBV28 and J usage is TRBJ1-5; TRBD1 matches at 7 bases. This CDR3 is 15 amino acids long. Trimming cost V 3 bases and J 11 bases; bases outside gene matches: 13. Germline V lookup: CDR1 MDHEN, CDR2 SYDVKM. This CDR3 reads CASSFSDRDAAAQHF. Written as DNA, the CDR3 is TGTGCCAGCAGTTTTAGCGACAGGGACGCGGCGGCCCAGCATTTT. Full variable domain (rest looked up from reference TRBV28 and TRBJ1-5): DVKVTQSSRYLVKRTGEKVFLECVQDMDHENMFWYRQDPGLGLRLIYFSYDVKMKEKGDIPEGYSVSREKKERFSLILESASTNQTSMYLCASSFSDRDAAAQHFGDGTRLSIL.

V usage is TRBV5-1 and J usage is TRBJ1-4, with D unclear. The ends were cut back, 4 bases at V and 10 bases at J, with 23 bases in the middle. The CDR3 extends over 16 amino acids. The germline CDR1 and CDR2 sequences are SGHRS and YFSETQ. The CDR3 nucleotides are TGCGCCAGCAGCCAAACCTCAAGTTTTAACGTTGGAAAACTGTTTTTT. It is translated as CASSQTSSFNVGKLFF.

This clonotype was detected a few times. This chain links TRBV4-3 with TRBJ2-1, with a weak D call TRBD2 (5 bases). The V end was cut by 3 bases, the J end by 7 bases, with 10 bases between. CDR1 is LGHNA, CDR2 YSLEER, per germline. The CDR3 contains 13 residues. CDR3 DNA: TGCGCCAGCAGCCATCCTGGACTTAATGAGCAGTTCTTC. As protein: CASSHPGLNEQFF.

The chain employs TRBV7-2 and TRBJ2-7; D may correspond to TRBD1 or TRBD2 (5 bases each). The CDR3 consists of 14 residues. CDR1 is SGHTA, CDR2 FQGNSA, per germline. Trimming took off 8 bases at V and 2 bases at J, with 16 bases between the two ends. CDR3 in DNA: TGTGCCAGCGCGAAGTTCGAGGGACCCTACGAGCAGTACTTC. It yields the protein CASAKFEGPYEQYF.

This clonotype was detected only a few times. The chain links TRBV5-1 to TRBJ2-5; no clear D. Germline CDR1 is SGHRS and CDR2 is YFSETQ. The CDR3 covers 13 residues. The ends were cut back, 2 bases at V and 7 bases at J, with 12 bases in the middle. This chain's CDR3 is CASSLFTEATQYF. The CDR3 bases are TGCGCCAGCAGCTTATTTACAGAGGCGACCCAGTACTTC.

In this sample, this clonotype turned up a few times. V and J are TRBV2 and TRBJ2-1; TRBD2 aligns across 9 bases. The CDR3 has 13 amino acids. The germline V gene has CDR1 SNHLY and CDR2 FYNNEI. Germline trimming cut 6 bases from V and 8 bases from J; bases unmatched to any gene: 5. In nucleotides, the CDR3 is TGTGCCAGCAGACAGACTAGCGGACATGAGCAGTTCTTC. Its translation is CASRQTSGHEQFF.

This clonotype was detected only a few times. V is TRBV12-3 or TRBV12-4 and J is TRBJ2-3; D uncertain. This CDR3 has 14 residues. With 6 bases removed from V and 2 bases from J, the gap between germline ends came to 12 bases. CDR3 in DNA: TGTGCCAGCAGGCTAGGCTCCCACACAGATACGCAGTATTTT. It yields the protein CASRLGSHTDTQYF.

This clonotype was counted only a few times. The chain links TRBV12-3 or TRBV12-4 to TRBJ2-3, with D unresolved. V lost 3 bases to trimming and J lost 1 base, with 11 bases between them. The CDR3 is made up of 15 amino acids. CDR3 protein: CASSFGSWGTDTQYF. The CDR3 region has the DNA TGTGCCAGCAGTTTCGGTAGCTGGGGCACAGATACGCAGTATTTT.

This clonotype was seen a handful of times. The chain uses TRBV14 and TRBJ2-1, with TRBD2 matching 13 bases. The CDR3 totals 17 residues. CDR1 is SGHDN, CDR2 FVKESK, per germline. V trimming: 1 base; J trimming: 9 bases; junction bases outside the gene matches: 9. The CDR3 bases are TGTGCCAGCAGCCAAGGGACTAGCGGGAGTTATTCGATTGAGCAGTTCTTC. Amino acid sequence: CASSQGTSGSYSIEQFF.

This clonotype has a handful of counts. This chain links TRBV18 with TRBJ2-7, with no clear D. The CDR3 extends over 11 amino acids. Trimming removed 6 bases at V and 5 bases at J, with 8 bases between. Germline V gene data show CDR1 as KGHSH and CDR2 as LQKENI. The CDR3 is CASSNRNEQYF. For the CDR3, the DNA is TGTGCCAGCTCCAACCGGAACGAGCAGTACTTC. The full variable domain, rest sourced from reference TRBV18 and TRBJ2-7, is NAGVMQNPRHLVRRRGQEARLRCSPMKGHSHVYWYRQLPEEGLKFMVYLQKENIIDESGMPKERFSAEFPKEGPSILRIQQVVRGDSAAYFCASSNRNEQYFGPGTRLTVT.

The rearrangement joins TRBV20-1 to TRBJ2-7; TRBD2 agrees at 9 bases. Germline V gene lookup returns CDR1 DFQATT and CDR2 SNEGSKA (reference sequence). Trimming took 0 bases from V and 3 from J; bases not matched to a gene: 6. The CDR3 is made up of 15 amino acids. For the CDR3, the DNA is TGCAGTGCTAGAGATCCAGCGGGAGGCCGCTACGAGCAGTACTTC. Translation gives CSARDPAGGRYEQYF.

The chain recombines TRBV6-5 with TRBJ1-5; D remains unclear. Per germline, CDR1 MNHEY and CDR2 SVGAGI. V was clipped by 6 bases and J by 7 bases, with 16 bases between them. The CDR3 is 14 amino acids. The CDR3 DNA sequence: TGTGCCAGCAGACACACGGTATCTGGCCAGCCCCAGCATTTT. This translates into CASRHTVSGQPQHF.

This clonotype came up a few times. This chain links TRBV12-3 or TRBV12-4 with TRBJ2-5, with 7 bases identical to TRBD1. The CDR3 has 13 amino acids. Trimming removed 5 bases from V and 4 bases from J; junction bases left unmatched: 4. This CDR3 is CASSQDRRETQYF. The CDR3 DNA follows: TGTGCCAGCAGTCAGGACAGGCGAGAGACCCAGTACTTC.

The genes are TRBV9 and TRBJ1-5, with D possibly TRBD1 on 5 matching bases. The CDR3 runs to 15 residues. CDR1 and CDR2 (germline): SGDLS, YYNGEE. Trimming pared 0 bases from V and 2 bases from J, leaving 9 bases between. The CDR3 spells CASSVGAGGNQPQHF. Written as DNA, the CDR3 is TGTGCCAGCAGCGTAGGGGCGGGGGGCAATCAGCCCCAGCATTTT.

This chain uses TRBV19 with TRBJ1-5; the D gene is possibly TRBD1 (5 bases). Trimming took 4 bases from V and 3 from J, leaving 13 bases between them. The germline gives CDR1 LNHDA, CDR2 SQIVND (reference sequence). CDR3 length: 15 amino acids. The CDR3 region is CASSRTGTSNQPQHF. The CDR3, as DNA: TGTGCCAGTAGTAGAACCGGGACGTCCAATCAGCCCCAGCATTTT.

This rearrangement joins TRBV12-3 or TRBV12-4 to TRBJ2-3; 9 bases are shared with TRBD2. After removal of 6 bases from V and 0 bases from J, the junction contained 7 bases not matched to a gene. This CDR3 region has 16 residues. In nucleotides, the CDR3 is TGTGCCAGCAGCCAAATAGCGGGGGCTAGCACAGATACGCAGTATTTT. Protein: CASSQIAGASTDTQYF.

The chain uses TRBV21-1 and TRBJ1-5; the table gives TRBD1 as D, unverified against the DNA. TRBV21-1 is a pseudogene segment. This CDR3 has 17 residues. CDR3 DNA sequence: TGTGCCAGCAGCAACGACGATGGACAGGATAGCAATCAGCCCCAGCATTTT. It codes for CASSNDDGQDSNQPQHF.

The table lists this clonotype with a few counts. The chain recombines TRBV20-1 with TRBJ2-7; D might be TRBD1 or TRBD2, each matching 5 bases. CDR1 and CDR2 from the germline V gene are DFQATT and SNEGSKA (reference sequence). The V end was cut by 6 bases, the J end by 2 bases, with 14 bases between. The CDR3 length is 13 residues. The CDR3 DNA follows: TGCAGTGCACCGGGACGGAATACCTACGAGCAGTACTTC. Translating it yields CSAPGRNTYEQYF.

This chain links TRBV9 with TRBJ2-5; 9 nucleotides line up with TRBD1. V shed 5 bases and J 3 bases; nucleotides not matched to a gene: 2. This CDR3 is built from 13 residues. Germline loops: CDR1 SGDLS, CDR2 YYNGEE. The CDR3 DNA sequence: TGTGCCAGCAGGAGGACAGGGGAAGAGACCCAGTACTTC. Translation: CASRRTGEETQYF.

J is TRBJ1-4 and V is TRBV20-1; D not certain. Germline CDR1 DFQATT, CDR2 SNEGSKA (reference sequence). Trimming removed 0 bases at V and 11 bases at J, with 7 bases between. There are 11 residues in the CDR3. This CDR3 is CSARESEKLFF. As DNA, the CDR3 is TGCAGTGCTAGAGAGTCCGAGAAACTGTTTTTT.

This clonotype occurred a few times. The chain has TRBV6-5 and TRBJ2-6, with D possibly being TRBD2 (5 bases). Trimming shortened V by 2 bases and J by 0 bases, and 11 bases separated the two germline ends. The CDR3 runs 17 residues. CDR1 MNHEY and CDR2 SVGAGI come from the germline V gene. CDR3 amino acids: CASSYRDTNSGANVLTF. Written as DNA, the CDR3 is TGTGCCAGCAGTTACCGGGATACCAACTCTGGGGCCAACGTCCTGACTTTC.

The chain employs TRBV6-1 and TRBJ2-7, with unresolved D. The CDR3 loop spans 15 amino acids. V lost 5 bases to trimming and J lost 3 bases, with 17 bases between them. The germline V gene encodes CDR1 MNHNS and CDR2 SASEGT. CDR3 DNA: TGTGCCAGCAGTACCCCCCCGAAAGAAGTCTACGAGCAGTACTTC. It specifies CASSTPPKEVYEQYF.

This clonotype has a count of ten or more. This chain links TRBV5-1 with TRBJ1-1; TRBD1 might be the D (5 bases). The V gene lost 7 bases and the J gene lost 6 bases, with 19 bases spanning the gap. The CDR3 totals 14 residues. The germline V gene has CDR1 SGHRS and CDR2 YFSETQ. Written as DNA, the CDR3 is TGCGCCAGCGGGGCCGAACCCGGGGGTCCTGAAGCTTTCTTT. Translation: CASGAEPGGPEAFF.